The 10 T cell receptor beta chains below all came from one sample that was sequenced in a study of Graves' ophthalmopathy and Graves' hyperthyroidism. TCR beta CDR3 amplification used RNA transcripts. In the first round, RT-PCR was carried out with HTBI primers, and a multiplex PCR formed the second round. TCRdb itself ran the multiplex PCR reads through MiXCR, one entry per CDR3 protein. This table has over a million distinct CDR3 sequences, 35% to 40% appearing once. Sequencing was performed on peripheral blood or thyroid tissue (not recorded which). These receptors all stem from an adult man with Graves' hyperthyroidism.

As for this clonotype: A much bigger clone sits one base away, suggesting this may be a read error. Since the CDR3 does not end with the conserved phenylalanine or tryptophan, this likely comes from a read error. The CDR3 loop reads CASTWDATYEQYL. The CDR3, as DNA: TGTGCCAGCACCTGGGACGCTACCTACGAGCAGTACCTC. The genes are TRBV2 and TRBJ2-7, with D perhaps matching TRBD1 or TRBD2 (5 bases each). Germline CDR1 and CDR2: SNHLY and FYNNEI. V was pared by 7 bases and J by 2 bases, with 12 bases between. This CDR3 spans 13 amino acids.

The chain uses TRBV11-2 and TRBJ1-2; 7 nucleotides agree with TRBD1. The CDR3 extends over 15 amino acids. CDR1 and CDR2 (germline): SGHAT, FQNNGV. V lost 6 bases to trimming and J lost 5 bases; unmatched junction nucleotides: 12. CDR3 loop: CASSFSIGTEYGYTF. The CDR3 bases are TGTGCCAGCAGTTTTTCCATCGGGACAGAATATGGCTACACCTTC.

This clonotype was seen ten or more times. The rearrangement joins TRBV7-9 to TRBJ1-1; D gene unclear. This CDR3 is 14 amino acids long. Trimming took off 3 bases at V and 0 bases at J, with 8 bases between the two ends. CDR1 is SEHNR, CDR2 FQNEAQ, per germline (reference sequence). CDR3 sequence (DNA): TGTGCCAGCAGCTTGGAGAGAATGAACACTGAAGCTTTCTTT. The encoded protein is CASSLERMNTEAFF.

The CDR3 loop is CASRDRDYGYTF. The DNA for the CDR3 is TGTGCCAGCCGGGACAGGGACTATGGCTACACCTTC. The chain joins TRBV2 to TRBJ1-2; 9 bases map to TRBD1. The CDR3 length is 12 residues. CDR1 and CDR2 (germline): SNHLY, FYNNEI. Losses at the gene ends were 8 bases for V and 3 bases for J; bases not matched to a gene: 1.

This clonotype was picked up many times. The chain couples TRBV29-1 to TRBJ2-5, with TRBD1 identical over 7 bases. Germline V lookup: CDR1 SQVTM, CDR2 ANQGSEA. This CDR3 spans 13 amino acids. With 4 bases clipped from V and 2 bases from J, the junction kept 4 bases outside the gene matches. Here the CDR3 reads CSVAGQRQETQYF. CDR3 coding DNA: TGCAGCGTTGCGGGACAGAGACAAGAGACCCAGTACTTC.

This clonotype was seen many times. CDR3 DNA sequence: TGCAGCGTTGTCCGGGGGAACACCATATATTTT. Encoded protein: CSVVRGNTIYF. This chain joins TRBV29-1 and TRBJ1-3, with a possible D match to TRBD1 (5 bases). The CDR3 covers 11 residues. V shed 4 bases and J shed 7 bases, with 8 bases lying between them. Germline V gives CDR1 SQVTM, CDR2 ANQGSEA.

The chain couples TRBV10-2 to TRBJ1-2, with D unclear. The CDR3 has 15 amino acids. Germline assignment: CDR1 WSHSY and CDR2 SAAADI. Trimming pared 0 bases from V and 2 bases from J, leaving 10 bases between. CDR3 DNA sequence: TGCGCCAGCAGTGAGTCGACTTGGCGGAACTATGGCTACACCTTC. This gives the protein CASSESTWRNYGYTF.

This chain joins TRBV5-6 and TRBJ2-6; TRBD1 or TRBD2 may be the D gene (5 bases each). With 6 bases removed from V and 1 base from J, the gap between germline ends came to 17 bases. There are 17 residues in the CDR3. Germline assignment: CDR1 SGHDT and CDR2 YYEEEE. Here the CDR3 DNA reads TGTGCCAGCACCCCCGGGGCAAGACGATCTGGGGCCAACGTCCTGACTTTC. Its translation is CASTPGARRSGANVLTF. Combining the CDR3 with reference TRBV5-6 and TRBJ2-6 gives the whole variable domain DAGVTQSPTHLIKTRGQQVTLRCSPKSGHDTVSWYQQALGQGPQFIFQYYEEEERQRGNFPDRFSGHQFPNYSSELNVNALLLGDSALYLCASTPGARRSGANVLTFGAGSRLTVL.

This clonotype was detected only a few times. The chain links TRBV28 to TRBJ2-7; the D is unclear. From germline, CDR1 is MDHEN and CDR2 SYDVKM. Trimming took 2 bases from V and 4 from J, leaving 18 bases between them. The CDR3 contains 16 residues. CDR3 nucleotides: TGTGCCAGCAGTTTACCCACGCAAAGGGAAACTTACGAGCAGTACTTC. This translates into CASSLPTQRETYEQYF.

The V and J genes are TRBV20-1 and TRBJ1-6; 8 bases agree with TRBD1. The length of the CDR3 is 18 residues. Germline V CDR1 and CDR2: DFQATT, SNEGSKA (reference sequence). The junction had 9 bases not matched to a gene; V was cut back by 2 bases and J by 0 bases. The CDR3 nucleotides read TGCAGTGCTAGAACTACTTGGACAGGGAGCTCCTATAATTCACCCCTCCACTTT. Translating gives CSARTTWTGSSYNSPLHF.